The next 2 T cell receptor beta chains were all read from a single sample in a study of identical twins. In TCRdb, the 5' RACE reads were re-called with MiXCR into one record per CDR3 protein. The table lists under 450,000 distinct CDR3 sequences, about 18% of them singletons. Sequenced input: naive T cells sorted from blood. The receptors were gathered from a man aged 50-59 years in good health.

The chain is built from TRBV9 and TRBJ1-1; D gene unclear. Trimming stripped 0 bases from V and 2 bases from J, with 11 bases between. This CDR3 comprises 15 residues. Germline V lookup: CDR1 SGDLS, CDR2 YYNGEE. CDR3 residues: CASSVGGSANTEAFF. The CDR3 nucleotides read TGTGCCAGCAGCGTAGGTGGCAGCGCTAACACTGAAGCTTTCTTT.

This clonotype was counted between two and nine times. V gene TRBV7-6 combines with J gene TRBJ2-7; D is perhaps TRBD2 (5 bases). CDR1 is SGHVS, CDR2 FNYEAQ, per germline. V was pared by 4 bases and J by 5 bases, with 12 bases between. This CDR3 spans 13 amino acids. The CDR3 is CASSSDFRNEQYF. In nucleotides, the CDR3 is TGTGCCAGCAGCTCGGACTTTAGGAACGAGCAGTACTTC.